This TCR beta chain was identified in a study of shared clonotypes between healthy human individuals. Turning to the study itself: Per donor, CD8 memory used one plate, CD8 naive used two, CD4 memory used three and CD4 naive used three.

The study ran the assay at deep level. Method: immunoSEQ multiplex PCR; TCRdb's copy keeps in-frame clones and lacks some. The sample shows approximately 530,000 clones, about 95% of them seen only once. On this clone itself: Its antigen is unknown.

CD4+ cell separation produced CD45RA+ naive and CD45RA-negative memory subsets. Study findings and constraints: For sorted subsets, rarefaction showed incomplete sequencing despite large depth.

Germline loops: CDR1 SEHNR, CDR2 FQNEAQ (reference sequence). The CDR3 has 17 residues. The V segment lost 4 bases and the J segment 6 bases; nucleotides outside the gene matches: 13. The sequence was collected from a woman aged 25 to 39 in good health. Sample: naive CD4+ T cells sorted from blood. Subset given: CD45RA+ positively selected. The chain carries TRBV7-9 and TRBJ2-3; 10 bases are a match to TRBD2. For the CDR3, the DNA is TGTGCCAGCAGCTCTAGTGGGACTAGCGAAGGTCCCGATACGCAGTATTTT. As protein: CASSSSGTSEGPDTQYF.